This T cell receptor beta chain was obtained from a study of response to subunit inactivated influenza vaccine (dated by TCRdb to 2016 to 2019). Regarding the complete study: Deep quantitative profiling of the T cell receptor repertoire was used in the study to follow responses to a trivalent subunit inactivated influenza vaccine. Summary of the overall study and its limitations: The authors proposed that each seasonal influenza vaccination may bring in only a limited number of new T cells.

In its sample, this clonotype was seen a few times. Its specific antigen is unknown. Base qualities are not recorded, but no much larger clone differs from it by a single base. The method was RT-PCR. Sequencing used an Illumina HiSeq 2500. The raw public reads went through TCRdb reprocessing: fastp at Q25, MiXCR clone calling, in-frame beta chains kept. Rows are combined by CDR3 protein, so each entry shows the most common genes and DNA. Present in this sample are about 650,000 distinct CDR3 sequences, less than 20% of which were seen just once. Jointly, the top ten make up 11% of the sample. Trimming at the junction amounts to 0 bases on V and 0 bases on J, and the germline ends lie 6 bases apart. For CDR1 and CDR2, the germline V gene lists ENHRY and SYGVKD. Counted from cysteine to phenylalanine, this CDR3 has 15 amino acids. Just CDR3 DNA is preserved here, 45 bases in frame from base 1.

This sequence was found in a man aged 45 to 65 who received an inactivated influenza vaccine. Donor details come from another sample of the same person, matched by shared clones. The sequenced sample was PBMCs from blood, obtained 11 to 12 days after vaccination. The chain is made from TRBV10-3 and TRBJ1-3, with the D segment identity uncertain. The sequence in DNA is TGTGCCATCAGTGAGTCGGCAGACTCTGGAAACACCATATATTTT. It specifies CAISESADSGNTIYF.